This paragraph covers one T cell receptor beta chain sequence. What this receptor recognizes is not known. Per-base quality was not reported, and no clone a single base away is much larger than it. The sample belongs to a study of OX40 agonist ivuxolimab in advanced cancers. Background on the whole study: Ivuxolimab, which targeted the costimulatory receptor OX40 (CD134), was an agonistic, fully human IgG2 monoclonal antibody. Peripheral TCRbeta sequencing was intended to test whether TCR sequence diversity was altered and clonal T-cell expansion was caused by ivuxolimab. Among the 52 dose-escalation patients, about 19 had hepatocellular carcinoma, approximately 15 melanoma, 9 renal cell carcinoma and 9 head and neck cancer. In the dose-escalation cohort, 70% to 90% of patients were male, and the mean age was approximately 60 years with a range of roughly 23 to 79. Three dose-escalation patients achieved partial responses, one with hepatocellular carcinoma and two with cutaneous melanoma. Patients were allowed to have had prior anti-PD-1, anti-PD-L1 or anti-CTLA-4 therapy, and more than 30% of the dose-escalation patients had previously received checkpoint inhibitors. The paper describes the monotherapy dose-escalation part (N of about 55 patients) of the phase I trial of ivuxolimab. Intravenous ivuxolimab was administered to patients every 2 weeks at six dose levels: 0.01, 0.1, 0.3, 1.5, 3 and 10 mg/kg.

For sequencing of the TCRbeta CDR3 region, genomic DNA was extracted from the sorted cells. The immunoSEQ Assay was used for sequencing of TCRbeta CDR3 regions. TCRdb provides this immuneACCESS table in a form limited to in-frame rearrangements. Some clones are lacking; in checked studies, under half of them reflect an unresolved V gene, and why the rest are absent is not known. The sample table shows fewer than 65,000 clones, and less than 85% are seen once. Roughly 3.7% of the sample comes from the top ten. In the germline V gene (reference sequence), CDR1 corresponds to WNHNN and CDR2 to SYGVQD. Between the V and J ends, shortened by 4 bases and 6 bases respectively, the junction contains 9 bases. There are 13 amino acids in the CDR3, from cysteine to phenylalanine inclusive. Only CDR3 DNA remains: 39 bases, in frame from the first base. The paper as a whole reports these results and caveats: At doses from 0.1 to 3.0 mg/kg, clonal expansion was seen in both CD4+ and CD8+ blood T cells between baseline and week 6. Low levels of normalized T-cell clonal expansion were also seen in some patients who did not respond. In partial responders in the 0.1-3.0 mg/kg groups, normalized peripheral clonal expansion was found to be among the lowest, especially among CD8+ T cells. The antigen specificity of the clonally expanded peripheral T cells was not determined. After ivuxolimab, more expanded clones were found on average in CD8+ T cells than in CD4+ T cells.

Patients with autoimmune disease history or receiving systemic immunosuppression were excluded from the trial. Peripheral blood for TCR sequencing was collected from all dose cohorts at baseline, on cycle 4 day 1, and on cycle 7 day 1. The samples were drawn from a first-in-human, open-label, multicenter phase I dose-escalation trial of ivuxolimab. Adults with locally advanced or metastatic head and neck squamous cell, hepatocellular, melanoma or renal cell carcinoma were enrolled in the trial. CD4+ and CD8+ T cells were sorted separately from peripheral blood before TCR sequencing. The clonotype was recovered from an adult with an advanced solid tumor such as melanoma, head and neck, liver or kidney cancer. Sequences were derived from CD4+ or CD8+ T cells sorted from blood, sampled in a trial of the OX40 agonist ivuxolimab. This receptor chain uses TRBV10-1 and TRBJ2-2, and TRBD1 may be the D gene, going by 6 matching bases. The CDR3 sequence is CASSVQGAGELFF. At the DNA level, the sequence is TGCGCCAGCAGTGTACAGGGCGCCGGGGAGCTGTTTTTT.